This T cell receptor (beta chain) was retrieved from a study of T-cell reconstitution after alpha-beta-depleted transplantation in children. The CDR3 runs to 11 residues. Trimming took off 4 bases at V and 1 base at J, with 4 bases between the two ends. Germline CDR1 and CDR2: SQVTM and ANQGSEA. A TCRbeta library incorporating unique molecular identifiers was prepared. In TCRdb, the PCR reads were re-called with MiXCR into one record per CDR3 protein. Of 77,000 or so distinct CDR3 sequences in the sample, less than 20% were seen once. This chain connects TRBV29-1 to TRBJ1-2; D unclear. This TCR was sampled from a male patient aged 2-10 years who had a stem cell transplant for acute lymphoblastic leukemia, so the T cells may come from the graft donor. The sequences come from PBMCs, mostly from graft donor cells, collected 360 days after TCRalphabeta/CD19-depleted stem cell transplant. The CDR3 DNA is TGCAGCGTTGGGGGTAACTATGGCTACACCTTC. Translated, it gives CSVGGNYGYTF. Combining the CDR3 with reference TRBV29-1 and TRBJ1-2 gives the whole variable domain SAVISQKPSRDICQRGTSLTIQCQVDSQVTMMFWYRQQPGQSLTLIATANQGSEATYESGFVIDKFPISRPNLTFSTLTVSNMSPEDSSIYLCSVGGNYGYTFGSGTRLTVV.